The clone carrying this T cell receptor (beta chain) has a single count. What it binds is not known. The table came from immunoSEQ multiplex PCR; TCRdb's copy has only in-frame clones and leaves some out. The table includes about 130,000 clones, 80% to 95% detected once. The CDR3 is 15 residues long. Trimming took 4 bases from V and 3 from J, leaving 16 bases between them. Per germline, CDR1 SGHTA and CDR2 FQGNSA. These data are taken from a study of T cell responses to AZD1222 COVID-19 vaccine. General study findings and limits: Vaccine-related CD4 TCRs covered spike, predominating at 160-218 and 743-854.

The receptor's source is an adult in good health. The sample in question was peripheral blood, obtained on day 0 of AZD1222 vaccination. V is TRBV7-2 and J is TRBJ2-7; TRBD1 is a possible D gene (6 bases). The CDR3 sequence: CASSSEGVLGYEQYF. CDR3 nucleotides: TGTGCCAGCAGCTCCGAGGGGGTGCTCGGCTACGAGCAGTACTTC.